This TCR beta chain was recovered during a study of PD-1 blockade in classical Hodgkin lymphoma. About the study: Nivolumab was given intravenously to patients at 3 mg/kg every 2 weeks. Regarding the study as a whole: It was among complete responders that baseline diversity resembled that of newly diagnosed patients.

The CDR3 is 13 residues long. Trimming removed 0 bases at V and 8 bases at J, with 7 bases between. The germline V gene encodes CDR1 SGHAT and CDR2 FQNNGV. This clone came up a few times. Its target is not known. TCRdb keeps only in-frame clones here, not all; method: immunoSEQ multiplex PCR. The data contain 4,000 to 6,000 clones, over 60% of them singletons. Time point in this sample: cycle 4 day 1 (C4D1), after 6 weeks of nivolumab. Every patient had relapsed following autologous stem cell transplantation, and cohorts differed in brentuximab vedotin exposure. The study isolated CD8+ T cells from thawed PBMCs by magnetic negative selection.

This specimen was CD8+ T cells from blood, taken before the fourth cycle of nivolumab. The sequence was collected from a human donor with classical Hodgkin lymphoma. This chain links TRBV11-2 with TRBJ1-4; D is unresolved. This CDR3 reads CASSLEYTEKLFF. CDR3 nucleotides: TGTGCCAGCAGCTTAGAGTACACGGAAAAACTGTTTTTT.